A single sample is the source of the 9 T cell receptor beta chains below, sequenced in a study of regulatory and conventional T cells in RAG deficiency. Measured with immunoSEQ multiplex PCR; TCRdb has only the in-frame clones, and not every one. The repertoire includes tens of thousands of clones, about 87% of them detected once, and approximately 5.1% sits in the top ten. A further study also used this sample, focusing on regulatory T cells. That paper states: The PCR used 52 TRBV and 13 TRBJ primers.

The sequenced sample consisted of CD8+ T cells sorted from blood. Receptor source: a human donor in good health.

The gene calls are TRBV21-1 and TRBJ2-5; no check of the table's D call, TRBD1, against the DNA was made. TRBV21-1 is a documented pseudogene. The CDR3 runs 14 residues. CDR3 residues: CASSKLSQEETQYF. The CDR3 region has the DNA TGTGCCAGCAGCAAATTGTCACAGGAAGAGACCCAGTACTTC.

This chain connects TRBV4-1 to TRBJ2-7; 9 bases fit TRBD1. Losses at the gene ends were 5 bases for V and 3 bases for J; bases not matched to a gene: 5. The CDR3 loop spans 14 amino acids. CDR1 MGHRA and CDR2 YSYEKL come from the germline V gene. In DNA form, the CDR3 reads TGCGCCAGCAGCGTTGGGACAGGGAGCTACGAGCAGTACTTC. Translation: CASSVGTGSYEQYF.

The J gene is TRBJ2-1, the V gene TRBV5-5; D call uncertain. V lost 3 bases to trimming and J lost 9 bases, with 13 bases between them. In germline, CDR1 is SGHKS, CDR2 YYEKEE (reference sequence). This CDR3 has 13 amino acids. The CDR3 DNA follows: TGTGCCAGCAGCTCGGATCGGGTGTTTGAGCAGTTCTTC. It yields the protein CASSSDRVFEQFF.

The genes are TRBV5-6 and TRBJ2-5; D remains unclear. The CDR3 loop spans 12 amino acids. Between the trimmed V and J ends, which lost 3 bases and 2 bases, there was a span of 5 bases. Looked up from germline, CDR1 is SGHDT and CDR2 is YYEEEE. CDR3 nucleotides: TGTGCCAGCAGCTGGGCGCAAGAGACCCAGTACTTC. As protein: CASSWAQETQYF.

This chain uses TRBV2 with TRBJ1-1, with 7 bases fitting TRBD1. Looked up from germline, CDR1 is SNHLY and CDR2 is FYNNEI. The CDR3 runs to 12 residues. V was pared by 7 bases and J by 8 bases, with 7 bases of the junction left unmatched. CDR3 bases: TGTGCCAGCACCGTCGGGGACAGCGAAGCTTTCTTT. Its protein product is CASTVGDSEAFF.

This clone was seen once. The gene calls are TRBV7-3 and TRBJ2-1; possible D gene TRBD2, 6 bases. The CDR3 sequence is 16 residues long. V was shortened by 0 bases and J by 2 bases, with 11 bases between the two germline ends. Germline assignment: CDR1 SGHTA and CDR2 FQGTGA. CDR3 DNA: TGTGCCAGCAGCTTAACGACGGAGGGCCCCTACAATGAGCAGTTCTTC. It yields the protein CASSLTTEGPYNEQFF.

The J gene is TRBJ1-2, the V gene TRBV11-2, with no clear D. Looked up from germline, CDR1 is SGHAT and CDR2 is FQNNGV. The CDR3 is made up of 15 amino acids. The ends were cut back, 1 base at V and 0 bases at J, with 9 bases in the middle. The CDR3, as DNA: TGTGCCAGCAGCTTAGGCCCCCAGCCTAACTATGGCTACACCTTC. This sequence encodes CASSLGPQPNYGYTF.

In its sample, this clone was seen once. The chain has TRBV6-6 and TRBJ1-1; no definite D call. V was cut by 0 bases and J by 3 bases, with 8 bases left in between. Looked up from germline, CDR1 is MNHNY and CDR2 is SVGAGI (reference sequence). The CDR3 runs 14 residues. CDR3 DNA: TGTGCCAGCAGTTACTCGTCGGAATACACTGAAGCTTTCTTT. It encodes CASSYSSEYTEAFF.

This clone was found a few times. The chain carries TRBV7-9 and TRBJ1-6; 7 bases are shared with TRBD1. CDR3 size: 14 residues. Germline V gene data show CDR1 as SEHNR and CDR2 as FQNEAQ (reference sequence). V was clipped by 5 bases and J by 7 bases; unmatched bases: 5. CDR3 nucleotide sequence: TGTGCCAGCAGCCCCGGGACAGCCAATTCACCCCTCCACTTT. Translated: CASSPGTANSPLHF.